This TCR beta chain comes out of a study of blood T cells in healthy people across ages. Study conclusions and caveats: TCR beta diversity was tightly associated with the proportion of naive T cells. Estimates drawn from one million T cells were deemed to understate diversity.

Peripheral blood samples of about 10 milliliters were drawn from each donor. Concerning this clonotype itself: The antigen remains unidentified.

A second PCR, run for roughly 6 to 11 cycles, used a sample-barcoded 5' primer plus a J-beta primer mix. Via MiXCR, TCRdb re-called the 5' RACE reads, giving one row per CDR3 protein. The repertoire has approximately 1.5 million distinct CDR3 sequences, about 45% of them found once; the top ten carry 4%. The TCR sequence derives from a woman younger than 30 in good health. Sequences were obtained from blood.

CDR3 sequence: CARGLAGQTGGYTF. The CDR3 nucleotides are TGTGCCAGAGGTTTGGCAGGTCAAACTGGGGGCTACACCTTC. The gene calls are TRBV19 and TRBJ1-2; D is ambiguous. Trimming shortened V by 9 bases and J by 8 bases, and 22 bases separated the two germline ends. Germline V gene data show CDR1 as LNHDA and CDR2 as SQIVND (reference sequence). The CDR3 is made up of 14 amino acids.